These 14 T cell receptor beta chains were all obtained from the same sample, sequenced in a study. Amplification of TRBV12-4/TRBJ1-2 clonotypes used adaptor-ligated barcode primers. TCRdb re-analysed the multiplex PCR reads in MiXCR, keeping a single row per CDR3 protein. The table shows fewer than 800 distinct CDR3 sequences, with approximately 22% occurring only once. The sorted Tregs were CD4+CD25+CD127-/low cells. Sequences were obtained from Tregs sorted from blood. These receptors all come from a female donor with breast cancer.

This clonotype is termed medium-sized. The chain employs TRBV12-3 or TRBV12-4 and TRBJ1-2; no firm D call. V lost 2 bases, J lost 4 bases, and 5 bases lay in between. This CDR3 contains 12 residues. The CDR3 DNA sequence: TGTGCCAGCAGTTTAACGGGCTATGGCTACACCTTC. This encodes CASSLTGYGYTF.

This clonotype rates as medium-sized. The gene calls are TRBV12-3 or TRBV12-4 and TRBJ1-2; D might be TRBD1 (5 bases). V gave up 3 bases and J gave up 8 bases, with 13 bases separating them. This CDR3 contains 13 residues. The CDR3 bases are TGTGCCAGCAGTTTCGGGGCAGGGAGCGGCTACACCTTC. Protein sequence: CASSFGAGSGYTF.

Judged by abundance, this clonotype is medium-sized (0.01 to 0.1%). The chain employs TRBV12-3 or TRBV12-4 and TRBJ1-2; D remains ambiguous. With 5 bases removed from V and 4 bases from J, the gap between germline ends came to 8 bases. The CDR3 is 12 amino acids. CDR3 sequence reads: CASSNTVYGYTF. CDR3 coding DNA: TGTGCCAGCAGTAATACAGTCTATGGCTACACCTTC.

This clonotype is labeled medium-sized. The chain combines TRBV12-3 or TRBV12-4 with TRBJ1-2; 7 bases agree with TRBD1. The CDR3 contains 15 residues. V trimming: 5 bases; J trimming: 2 bases; junction bases outside the gene matches: 8. The CDR3 sequence: CASSPLTGNNYGYTF. The CDR3 DNA reads as TGTGCCAGCAGTCCACTGACAGGGAACAACTATGGCTACACCTTC.

Within the sample, this clonotype is medium-sized (0.01 to 0.1%). The gene calls are TRBV12-3 or TRBV12-4 and TRBJ1-2, with 7 bases aligning to TRBD1. V was clipped by 6 bases and J by 3 bases; unmatched bases: 4. This CDR3 region has 13 residues. The CDR3 DNA reads as TGTGCCAGCAGGCGGGACAGTCACTATGGCTACACCTTC. This gives the protein CASRRDSHYGYTF.

This clonotype is deemed large. The gene calls are TRBV12-3 or TRBV12-4 and TRBJ1-2; 7 bases agree with TRBD1. V lost 4 bases to trimming and J lost 6 bases; unmatched junction nucleotides: 8. The CDR3 consists of 14 residues. CDR3 in amino acids: CASSSQLTGDGYTF. CDR3 sequence (DNA): TGTGCCAGCAGTTCCCAATTAACAGGGGATGGCTACACCTTC.

Within the sample, this clonotype is large. The CDR3 sequence is CASSLNYGYTF. CDR3 nucleotide sequence: TGTGCCAGCAGTCTTAACTATGGCTACACCTTC. The gene calls are TRBV12-3 or TRBV12-4 and TRBJ1-2; D gene unclear. This CDR3 spans 11 amino acids. The ends were cut back, 5 bases at V and 1 base at J, with 2 bases in the middle.

This clonotype is labeled as medium-sized. The rearrangement links TRBV12-3 or TRBV12-4 to TRBJ1-2, with no clear D. This CDR3 comprises 15 residues. Trimming cost V 2 bases and J 3 bases, with 13 bases left between them. CDR3 bases: TGTGCCAGCAGTTTAATTCCAGCTACAGACTATGGCTACACCTTC. This sequence encodes CASSLIPATDYGYTF.

This clonotype counts as large. This chain joins TRBV12-3 or TRBV12-4 and TRBJ1-2; TRBD1 aligns across 10 bases. The CDR3 loop spans 14 amino acids. V lost 6 bases to trimming and J lost 5 bases; unmatched junction nucleotides: 6. The CDR3 loop reads CASSSGTGEYGYTF. The CDR3 DNA follows: TGTGCCAGCAGCTCCGGGACAGGGGAGTATGGCTACACCTTC.

This clonotype is deemed large. DNA for the CDR3: TGTGCCAGCAAGAGTTCGACCTCCGGCGGCTACACCTTC. It encodes CASKSSTSGGYTF. The V and J genes are TRBV12-3 or TRBV12-4 and TRBJ1-2, with D hard to call. The V end lost 7 bases, the J end lost 8 bases, and 17 bases lay between the germline ends. The CDR3 extends over 13 amino acids.

This clonotype is termed large. The CDR3 is CASSFGSVGYTF. For the CDR3, the DNA is TGTGCCAGCAGTTTCGGATCGGTGGGCTACACCTTC. The rearrangement uses TRBV12-3 or TRBV12-4 and TRBJ1-2; the D is unclear. The CDR3 is 12 residues long. V lost 3 bases to trimming and J lost 8 bases, with 10 bases between them.

This clonotype was observed once. The chain has TRBV12-3 or TRBV12-4 and TRBJ1-2; TRBD1 matches at 8 bases. V was clipped by 4 bases and J by 4 bases; unmatched bases: 11. This CDR3 has 16 residues. CDR3 loop: CASSSAGRTGSYGYTF. CDR3 bases: TGTGCCAGCAGTTCCGCAGGGCGGACAGGGTCCTATGGCTACACCTTC.

The chain carries TRBV12-3 or TRBV12-4 and TRBJ1-2; D gene uncertain. Trimming took 2 bases from V and 3 from J, leaving 13 bases between them. The CDR3 extends over 15 amino acids. The CDR3 nucleotides are TGTGCCAGCAGTTTATCCCAGGAGGCTGACTATGGCTACACCTTC. Protein product: CASSLSQEADYGYTF.

This clonotype ranks as medium-sized. The V call is TRBV12-3 or TRBV12-4, the J call TRBJ1-2; TRBD1 might be the D (6 bases). CDR3 length: 16 amino acids. V dropped 6 bases and J dropped 6 bases, with 23 bases sitting between them. The CDR3 here is CASSPRTVGIYNGYTF. In DNA form, the CDR3 reads TGTGCCAGCAGCCCTAGGACAGTGGGTATTTATAATGGCTACACCTTC.